This T cell receptor beta chain is drawn from a study of cytomegalovirus exposure and HLA in healthy donors. Study outcomes and limitations: Through in vitro validation, three CMV-associated chains were shown to be specific for CMV antigens.

Comment on this clone: Antigen unknown.

This CDR3 contains 12 residues. V lost 6 bases to trimming and J lost 6 bases, with 11 bases between them. Per germline, CDR1 MDHEN and CDR2 SYDVKM. Method: immunoSEQ multiplex PCR; TCRdb's copy keeps in-frame clones and lacks some. The repertoire holds 150,000 to 250,000 clones, with 81% as singletons. Sequenced sample: PBMCs. The chain combines TRBV28 with TRBJ2-5; perhaps TRBD2 as D (5 bases). The source is a woman in her twenties or thirties in good health and CMV-seronegative. The CDR3 loop is CASRQEGKTQYF. CDR3 DNA sequence: TGTGCCAGCAGGCAAGAGGGAAAGACCCAGTACTTC.